This entry lists 28 T cell receptor beta chains sequenced from one sample in a study of blood T cell repertoires in COVID-19. TCRdb's table, derived via immunoSEQ multiplex PCR, lists solely in-frame clones and lacks some. Of some 16,000 clones in the sample, approximately 84% were seen once. The material sequenced was peripheral blood. These receptors were collected from a human donor with active COVID-19. The donor label of this sample is uncertain.

The genes are TRBV7-8 and TRBJ2-5; the match to TRBD1 covers 10 bases. The CDR3 consists of 17 residues. Germline loops: CDR1 SGHVS, CDR2 FQNEAQ. Trimming removed 1 base from V and 3 bases from J; junction bases left unmatched: 8. CDR3 loop: CASSLGSTGGLKETQYF. The CDR3 DNA sequence: TGTGCCAGCAGCTTAGGGTCGACAGGGGGCTTAAAAGAGACCCAGTACTTC.

The chain joins TRBV29-1 to TRBJ2-1; D might be TRBD2 (6 bases). Germline assignment: CDR1 SQVTM and CDR2 ANQGSEA. Between the trimmed V and J ends, which lost 7 bases and 7 bases, there was a span of 26 bases. The CDR3 consists of 16 residues. The CDR3 spells CSAESGKPSGGNEQFF. The CDR3 DNA follows: TGCAGCGCTGAGTCGGGAAAACCCAGTGGGGGGAATGAGCAGTTCTTC.

This chain joins TRBV11-2 and TRBJ1-1; D might be TRBD1 (6 bases). CDR3 size: 16 residues. Germline lookup yields CDR1 SGHAT and CDR2 FQNNGV. V gave up 5 bases and J gave up 1 base, with 17 bases separating them. CDR3 nucleotide sequence: TGTGCCAGCAGCCCGCGGCGCGGGGGCACGAACACTGAAGCTTTCTTT. Its protein product is CASSPRRGGTNTEAFF.

The V call is TRBV19, the J call TRBJ1-1; D is possibly TRBD1 (5 bases). Between the trimmed V and J ends, which lost 5 bases and 0 bases, there was a span of 16 bases. Germline CDR1 LNHDA, CDR2 SQIVND (reference sequence). The CDR3 runs 16 residues. CDR3 amino acids: CASSPAWGQLNTEAFF. The CDR3 coding sequence is TGTGCCAGTAGTCCCGCATGGGGCCAATTGAACACTGAAGCTTTCTTT.

This clone was recorded once. This rearrangement joins TRBV2 to TRBJ1-1; TRBD1 matches 8 bases. The CDR3 has 16 amino acids. Germline trimming cut 6 bases from V and 5 bases from J; bases unmatched to any gene: 14. Germline V gene sequence: CDR1 SNHLY, CDR2 FYNNEI. The CDR3 spells CASSRKAGQGRTEAFF. The CDR3 DNA reads as TGTGCCAGCAGCCGAAAGGCCGGACAGGGACGTACTGAAGCTTTCTTT.

CDR3 region: CASSRTGTVTYEQYF. In DNA form, the CDR3 reads TGTGCCAGCAGCCGGACCGGGACAGTAACCTACGAGCAGTACTTC. The V call is TRBV6-5, the J call TRBJ2-7; 7 bases are shared with TRBD1. The CDR3 spans 15 residues. The V gene's germline CDR1 is MNHEY and CDR2 SVGAGI. V was pared by 6 bases and J by 2 bases, with 10 bases of the junction left unmatched.

The chain combines TRBV7-9 with TRBJ2-1, with D perhaps TRBD2 (5 bases). Germline V CDR1 and CDR2: SEHNR, FQNEAQ (reference sequence). V was cut by 1 base and J by 2 bases, with 9 bases left in between. CDR3 size: 15 residues. CDR3 region: CASSLGLATYNEQFF. The CDR3 DNA sequence: TGTGCCAGCAGCTTAGGTCTAGCTACCTACAATGAGCAGTTCTTC.

This chain links TRBV5-1 with TRBJ1-2; 7 nucleotides align to TRBD1. Germline loops: CDR1 SGHRS, CDR2 YFSETQ. The junction had 10 bases not matched to a gene; V was cut back by 4 bases and J by 4 bases. This CDR3 comprises 15 residues. The chain's CDR3 is CASSPGTAFAYGYTF. In DNA, the CDR3 is TGCGCCAGCAGCCCTGGGACAGCATTTGCCTATGGCTACACCTTC.

The J gene is TRBJ2-3, the V gene TRBV3-1 (or the pseudogene TRBV3-2), with D possibly matching TRBD2 (5 bases). Germline V gives CDR1 LGHDT, CDR2 YNNKEL (reference sequence). The CDR3 runs 13 residues. V lost 4 bases to trimming and J lost 4 bases, with 9 bases between them. CDR3 bases: TGTGCCAGCAGCCCCCCGGGGTCAGATACGCAGTATTTT. Translating gives CASSPPGSDTQYF.

The chain is built from TRBV5-1 and TRBJ2-1, with D hard to call. This CDR3 is built from 15 residues. Germline V CDR1 and CDR2: SGHRS, YFSETQ. Between the trimmed V and J ends, which lost 0 bases and 7 bases, there was a span of 14 bases. The chain's CDR3 is CASSLEPGLVNEQFF. The CDR3 DNA follows: TGCGCCAGCAGCTTGGAGCCGGGTTTAGTAAATGAGCAGTTCTTC.

The chain uses TRBV18 and TRBJ1-5; D remains ambiguous. The germline V gene encodes CDR1 KGHSH and CDR2 LQKENI. The CDR3 runs 15 residues. V gave up 3 bases and J gave up 4 bases, with 13 bases separating them. CDR3 DNA: TGTGCCAGCTCACCGGCCGGGTCGCATAATCAGCCCCAGCATTTT. Translated: CASSPAGSHNQPQHF.

This chain joins TRBV18 and TRBJ2-5, with 7 bases matching TRBD1. Germline assignment: CDR1 KGHSH and CDR2 LQKENI. Germline trimming cut 6 bases from V and 5 bases from J; bases unmatched to any gene: 9. The CDR3 length is 14 residues. The CDR3 DNA reads as TGTGCCAGCTCGTCGACAGGGTTTCGGGAGACCCAGTACTTC. It translates to CASSSTGFRETQYF.

This clone showed up just once. This rearrangement joins TRBV27 to TRBJ2-7; D perhaps matches TRBD2 (5 bases). This CDR3 has 15 amino acids. CDR1 is MNHEY, CDR2 SMNVEV, per germline (reference sequence). Trimming took 0 bases from V and 0 from J, leaving 9 bases between them. The CDR3 region is CASSLSVGSSYEQYF. In nucleotides, the CDR3 is TGTGCCAGCAGTTTATCCGTGGGGAGCTCCTACGAGCAGTACTTC.

J is TRBJ2-3 and V is TRBV5-4; D unclear. The CDR3 runs to 14 residues. With 1 base removed from V and 1 base from J, the gap between germline ends came to 7 bases. CDR1 and CDR2 (germline): SGHNT, YYREEE (reference sequence). The CDR3 sequence is CASSLYQGTDTQYF. Written as DNA, the CDR3 is TGTGCCAGCAGCTTGTACCAGGGCACAGATACGCAGTATTTT.

CDR3 in amino acids: CASNAQVNYGYTF. In nucleotides, the CDR3 is TGTGCCAGTAATGCTCAGGTGAACTATGGCTACACCTTC. The chain carries TRBV19 and TRBJ1-2; D remains unclear. This CDR3 contains 13 residues. V lost 7 bases to trimming and J lost 2 bases, with 11 bases between them. Germline lookup yields CDR1 LNHDA and CDR2 SQIVND (reference sequence).

V gene TRBV7-3 combines with J gene TRBJ2-2; D remains unclear. The CDR3 is 15 amino acids. Germline CDR1 and CDR2: SGHTA and FQGTGA. Trimming left V 3 bases short and J 4 bases short, with 12 bases between. DNA for the CDR3: TGTGCCAGCAGCTTGAAATTAGTATCCACCGGGGAGCTGTTTTTT. Protein product: CASSLKLVSTGELFF.

J is TRBJ1-2 and V is TRBV2; D is unresolved. V lost 6 bases, J lost 2 bases, and 13 bases lay in between. The CDR3 length is 14 residues. Germline V lookup: CDR1 SNHLY, CDR2 FYNNEI. Written as DNA, the CDR3 is TGTGCCAGCAGGAACCGGGATCCAAACTATGGCTACACCTTC. This sequence encodes CASRNRDPNYGYTF.

The chain joins TRBV10-2 to TRBJ1-1, with no clear D. The CDR3 spans 12 residues. Germline V CDR1 and CDR2: WSHSY, SAAADI. V was clipped by 5 bases and J by 6 bases, with 10 bases between them. The CDR3 DNA is TGCGCCAGCAGTCAATCCTACGCTGAAGCTTTCTTT. This translates into CASSQSYAEAFF.

This clone came up once. The J gene is TRBJ2-2, the V gene TRBV5-1; D gene uncertain. Germline V lookup: CDR1 SGHRS, CDR2 YFSETQ. Trimming left V 6 bases short and J 0 bases short, with 6 bases between. CDR3 size: 13 residues. The CDR3 DNA reads TGCGCCAGCACCGTCGCGAACACCGGGGAGCTGTTTTTT. It encodes CASTVANTGELFF.

The chain uses TRBV9 and TRBJ2-1, with 9 bases identical to TRBD2. The germline V gene has CDR1 SGDLS and CDR2 YYNGEE. The CDR3 runs 18 residues. With 0 bases clipped from V and 4 bases from J, the junction kept 11 bases outside the gene matches. The CDR3 reads CASSVGVGAGGFYNEQFF. The CDR3 DNA reads as TGTGCCAGCAGCGTAGGAGTTGGTGCGGGGGGGTTTTACAATGAGCAGTTCTTC.

The chain employs TRBV4-3 and TRBJ1-1; D is ambiguous. CDR3 length: 15 amino acids. The germline gives CDR1 LGHNA, CDR2 YSLEER. V was shortened by 3 bases and J by 0 bases, with 11 bases between the two germline ends. The CDR3 spells CASSQVLAVNTEAFF. The CDR3 nucleotides are TGCGCCAGCAGCCAGGTTCTGGCGGTGAACACTGAAGCTTTCTTT.

The sample holds one count of this clone. CDR3 sequence (DNA): TGTGCCACCTACCACCCGACAGTGAATGAAAAACTGTTTTTT. This codes for CATYHPTVNEKLFF. The chain uses TRBV10-3 and TRBJ1-4; D might be TRBD1 (5 bases). The germline gives CDR1 ENHRY, CDR2 SYGVKD. Trimming stripped 10 bases from V and 5 bases from J, with 17 bases between. This CDR3 has 14 residues.

The chain recombines TRBV27 with TRBJ1-2; tentative D call: TRBD1 (6 bases). The CDR3 consists of 12 residues. Trimming removed 5 bases from V and 6 bases from J, with 10 bases in between. CDR1 is MNHEY and CDR2 is SMNVEV in the germline V gene (reference sequence). Written as DNA, the CDR3 is TGTGCCAGCAGTACAGGGAAAGATGGCTACACCTTC. The encoded protein is CASSTGKDGYTF.

V is TRBV7-3 and J is TRBJ1-2; 8 bases map to TRBD1. Germline CDR1 SGHTA, CDR2 FQGTGA. This CDR3 is 15 amino acids long. V lost 4 bases to trimming and J lost 2 bases; unmatched junction nucleotides: 6. CDR3: CASSSPGQENYGYTF. The CDR3 bases are TGTGCCAGCAGCTCCCCGGGACAGGAGAACTATGGCTACACCTTC.

The chain recombines TRBV27 with TRBJ1-1; D unresolved. Germline values: CDR1 MNHEY, CDR2 SMNVEV (reference sequence). The CDR3 is 13 amino acids. V was trimmed by 1 base and J by 6 bases, leaving 9 bases between them. The CDR3 sequence is CASSLYVQSEAFF. The CDR3 DNA reads TGTGCCAGCAGTTTATATGTCCAATCTGAAGCTTTCTTT.

The CDR3 protein is CASTGQGSYNEQFF. The CDR3 bases are TGTGCCAGCACCGGACAGGGCTCCTACAATGAGCAGTTCTTC. The rearrangement joins TRBV5-4 to TRBJ2-1, with TRBD1 identical over 8 bases. CDR3 length: 14 amino acids. CDR1 is SGHNT and CDR2 is YYREEE in the germline V gene (reference sequence). The V and J ends lost 6 bases and 0 bases, in that order; junction bases with no gene match: 2.

V is TRBV18 and J is TRBJ1-6; D might be TRBD1 (5 bases). V lost 6 bases to trimming and J lost 3 bases, with 9 bases between them. Germline values: CDR1 KGHSH, CDR2 LQKENI. This CDR3 region has 14 residues. CDR3 loop: CASSRQSYNSPLHF. The CDR3 DNA reads TGTGCCAGCTCGAGACAGAGCTATAATTCACCCCTCCACTTT.

The rearrangement joins TRBV7-3 to TRBJ2-3; 8 bases match TRBD2. Unmatched junction bases numbered 4, after V lost 4 bases and J lost 1 base. This CDR3 comprises 15 residues. Germline V gene sequence: CDR1 SGHTA, CDR2 FQGTGA. The CDR3 DNA is TGTGCCAGCAGCTACGGGGGGGAAGGCACAGATACGCAGTATTTT. The encoded protein is CASSYGGEGTDTQYF.